This note documents a single T cell receptor beta chain sequence. Antigen unknown. CDR3 length equals 13 residues. Trimming removed 7 bases from V and 2 bases from J; junction bases left unmatched: 5. From germline, CDR1 is MDHEN and CDR2 SYDVKM. The data were obtained in a study of graft-versus-host responses after intestinal transplantation. For the study at large: Transplant types were multivisceral, liver-intestinal, or isolated intestinal. The study gave all recipients anti-thymocyte globulin induction, then tacrolimus and steroids for 2 to 3 years. Notes on the study in general: GvH clones appeared in recipient marrow, some first in ileum or blood. After transplant, early declines in HvG clones were associated with peak levels of circulating GvH clones.

Data came from immunoSEQ multiplex PCR; TCRdb stores just in-frame clones and leaves some out. The sample yields 50,000 or so clones, 90% to 95% seen once. The V gene is TRBV28, the J gene TRBJ2-7, with 7 bases aligning to TRBD1. The sequencing here drew on PBMCs, taken roughly 860 days after a first intestinal transplant, on the day of a second. This sequence was found in a human patient who received an intestinal transplant, so some T cells may come from the graft donor. The CDR3 protein is CASIQGDPYEQYF. The DNA for the CDR3 is TGTGCCAGCATCCAGGGGGACCCCTACGAGCAGTACTTC.